In this sample, the clone carrying this TCR beta chain turned up once. Trimming cost V 6 bases and J 6 bases, with 14 bases left between them. The CDR3 spans 14 residues. Germline V gene lookup returns CDR1 MNHEY and CDR2 SVGAGI. The entry originates in a study of technical replicates of blood from a handful of donors. Libraries were prepared by immunoSEQ multiplex PCR; TCRdb keeps only in-frame clonotypes and omits some of them. This sample has 100,000 or so clones, with 95% found just once. The chain couples TRBV6-5 to TRBJ1-4; TRBD1 might be the D (6 bases). Sequenced material: T cells isolated from PBMCs. The receptor comes from a human donor in good health. CDR3 region: CASSRTESYEKLFF. The CDR3 nucleotides are TGTGCCAGCAGCAGGACAGAGAGTTATGAAAAACTGTTTTTT.